This T cell receptor beta chain was identified in a study of cytomegalovirus exposure and HLA in healthy donors. Germline V lookup: CDR1 GTSNPN, CDR2 SVGIG (reference sequence). Trimming at V came to 2 bases and at J to 7 bases, leaving 17 bases not matched to a gene. This CDR3 is built from 18 residues. A multiplex PCR was run with 60 Vbeta primers and 13 Jbeta primers. TCRdb keeps only in-frame clones here, not all; method: immunoSEQ multiplex PCR. The sample lists tens of thousands of clones; around 74% were seen once. On this clone itself: What it binds is unknown.

Study-level results: A later analysis reported that several of the most significant clusters appeared to be linked to common viral pathogens, among them Epstein-Barr virus. Researchers counted about 150 TCR beta chains as cytomegalovirus-associated. Later on, analysis showed that most CMV-associated TCR beta chains appeared to be HLA-restricted.

The chain is built from TRBV30 and TRBJ2-1, with 10 bases aligning to TRBD2. Input material: PBMCs. This TCR was sampled from a woman aged 45-65 years in good health and CMV-seropositive. The CDR3 bases are TGTGCCTGGAGTAAAGGGGGAGGAGCTAGCGGGAGTAATAATGAGCAGTTCTTC. Amino acids: CAWSKGGGASGSNNEQFF.